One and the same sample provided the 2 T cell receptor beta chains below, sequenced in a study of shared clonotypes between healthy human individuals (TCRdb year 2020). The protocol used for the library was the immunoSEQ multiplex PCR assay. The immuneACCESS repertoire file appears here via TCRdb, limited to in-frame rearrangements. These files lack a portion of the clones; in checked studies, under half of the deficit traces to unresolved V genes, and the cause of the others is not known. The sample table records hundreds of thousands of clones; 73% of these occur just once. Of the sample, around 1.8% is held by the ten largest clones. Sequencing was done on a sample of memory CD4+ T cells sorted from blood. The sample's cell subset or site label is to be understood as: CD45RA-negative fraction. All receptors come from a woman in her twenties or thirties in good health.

CDR3 loop: CASSQDLGSRNTIYF. CDR3 nucleotides: TGCGCCAGCAGCCAAGATTTGGGCAGTAGGAACACCATATATTTT. The chain combines TRBV4-1 with TRBJ1-3; D gene ambiguous. Between the trimmed V and J ends, which lost 0 bases and 7 bases, there was a span of 13 bases. In germline, CDR1 is MGHRA, CDR2 YSYEKL. The CDR3 spans 15 residues.

The CDR3 here is CSVVGLKEKLFF. CDR3 DNA sequence: TGCAGCGTTGTGGGGTTAAAGGAAAAACTGTTTTTT. The V gene is TRBV29-1, the J gene TRBJ1-4; D is unresolved. V shed 4 bases and J shed 8 bases, with 11 bases lying between them. The CDR3 length is 12 residues. Germline assignment: CDR1 SQVTM and CDR2 ANQGSEA.